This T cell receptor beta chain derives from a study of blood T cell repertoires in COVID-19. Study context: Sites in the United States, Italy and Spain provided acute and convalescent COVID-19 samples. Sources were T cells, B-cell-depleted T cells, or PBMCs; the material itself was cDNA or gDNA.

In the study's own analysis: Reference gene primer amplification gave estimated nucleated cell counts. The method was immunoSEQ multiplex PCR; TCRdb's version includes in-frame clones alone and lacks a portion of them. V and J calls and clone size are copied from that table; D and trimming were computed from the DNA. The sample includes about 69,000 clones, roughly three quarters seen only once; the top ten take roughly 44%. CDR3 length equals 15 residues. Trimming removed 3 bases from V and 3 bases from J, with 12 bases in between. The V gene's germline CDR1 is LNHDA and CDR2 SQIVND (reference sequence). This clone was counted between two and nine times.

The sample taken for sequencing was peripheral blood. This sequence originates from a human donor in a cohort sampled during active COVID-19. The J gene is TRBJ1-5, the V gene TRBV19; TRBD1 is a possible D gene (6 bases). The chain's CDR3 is CASSIVDRHNQPQHF. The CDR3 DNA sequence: TGTGCCAGTAGTATTGTGGACAGACACAATCAGCCCCAGCATTTT.